The rows below give T cell receptor beta chains drawn from one sample of a study of T-cell memory formation after mild COVID-19. MiXCR, run by TCRdb on the 5' RACE reads, gives a single entry per CDR3 protein. This table holds 250,000 to 400,000 distinct CDR3 sequences, roughly an eighth found once. The specimen sequenced was PBMCs or a T cell subset sorted from them (not recorded which). These receptors were taken from a man between 18 and 29 years old who had mild COVID-19 (a few samples of this study predate the infection). Cell type and time point are not known. The CDR3 runs from the conserved cysteine through the conserved F or W. The D gene is left open where the match is weak. A clone size is listed for some rows: how often the clone was seen (once, few, many), or a class if it is expanded.

D | J | size | V | DNA | CDR3
NA | TRBJ1-4 | few | TRBV14 | TGTGCCAGCAGCCACCGGTGGAATGAAAAACTGTTTTTT | CASSHRWNEKLFF
NA | TRBJ2-5 | many | TRBV5-4 | TGTGCCAGCAGCCCGGCTGATGGGGGTAACCAAGAGACCCAGTACTTC | CASSPADGGNQETQYF
NA | TRBJ1-5 | few | TRBV6-2/TRBV6-3 | TGTGCCAGCAATGGCGGTAATAGCAATCAGCCCCAGCATTTT | CASNGGNSNQPQHF
TRBD2 | TRBJ2-2 | few | TRBV2 | TGTGCCAGCAGTGGCGCAGTAGCGGGGACCGGGGAGCTGTTTTTT | CASSGAVAGTGELFF
NA | TRBJ1-1 | few | TRBV11-3 | TGTGCCAGCAGCCGAGGGTTTGGGACTGAAGCTTTCTTT | CASSRGFGTEAFF
NA | TRBJ2-1 | few | TRBV29-1 | TGCAGCGCCCTGCGGGACGATAGCTCCTACAATGAGCAGTTCTTC | CSALRDDSSYNEQFF
NA | TRBJ1-2 | NA | TRBV4-2 | TGTGCCAGCAGTCCCCCGGGGGCTTATGGCTACACCTTC | CASSPPGAYGYTF
NA | TRBJ2-1 | NA | TRBV29-1 | TGCAGCGTTGGACCGCGGATTTCCTACAATGAGCAGTTCTTC | CSVGPRISYNEQFF
NA | TRBJ2-7 | NA | TRBV7-9 | TGTGCCAGCAGCTTTTACGGGGAACTTGGGAACTCCGAGCAGTACTTC | CASSFYGELGNSEQYF
TRBD1 | TRBJ2-3 | few | TRBV7-3 | TGTGCCAGCAGCTTAAAAGCCGGGACAGGCACAGATACGCAGTATTTT | CASSLKAGTGTDTQYF
NA | TRBJ1-6 | few | TRBV4-1 | TGCGCCAGCAGCCAAGACGTAACGACAGTCTTTGGTTATTCACCCCTCCACTTT | CASSQDVTTVFGYSPLHF
NA | TRBJ1-6 | NA | TRBV20-1 | TGCAGTGCTAGATCTGTTAATTCACCCCTCCACTTT | CSARSVNSPLHF
NA | TRBJ2-4 | many | TRBV4-1 | TGCGCCAGCAGCCAGCCCGAGTCCACCAAAAACATTCAGTACTTC | CASSQPESTKNIQYF
NA | TRBJ2-5 | NA | TRBV29-1 | TGCAGCGTTCGGATGCAAGAGACCCAGTACTTC | CSVRMQETQYF
NA | TRBJ2-7 | few | TRBV3-1 | TGTGCCAGCAGCCAAGCTGCGGGGTTCTCCTACGAGCAGTACTTC | CASSQAAGFSYEQYF
NA | TRBJ2-1 | many | TRBV25-1 | TGTGCCAGCAGTGATCTGGACAGCCGCCAGGGCGGCTACAATGAGCAGTTCTTC | CASSDLDSRQGGYNEQFF
NA | TRBJ1-1 | NA | TRBV4-3 | TGCGCCAGCAGCCAAGATCCCCTAAGGACTACTCTAGGCGCTGAAGCTTTCTTT | CASSQDPLRTTLGAEAFF
NA | TRBJ1-2 | few | TRBV12-3/TRBV12-4 | TGTGCCAGCAGAATAAACCGGGACACGAGATTTAACTATGGCTACACCTTC | CASRINRDTRFNYGYTF
NA | TRBJ2-2 | few | TRBV11-2 | TGTGCCAGCAGCTTAGTCGGCAGGGCCGGGGAGCTGTTTTTT | CASSLVGRAGELFF
TRBD1 | TRBJ2-5 | NA | TRBV6-2/TRBV6-3 | TGTGCCAGCATGGAGGACAGGGAGTACCAAGAGACCCAGTACTTC | CASMEDREYQETQYF
TRBD2 | TRBJ2-1 | few | TRBV20-1 | TGCAGTGTAGGGACTAGTTCCTACAATGAGCAGTTCTTC | CSVGTSSYNEQFF
TRBD2 | TRBJ2-1 | many | TRBV20-1 | TGCAGTGCTGGACTAGCGGGGGCGACCAATGAGCAGTTCTTC | CSAGLAGATNEQFF
NA | TRBJ2-1 | many | TRBV5-5 | TGTGCCAGCAGCTCAGTGGGGGACTTTGAGCAGTTCTTC | CASSSVGDFEQFF
TRBD1 | TRBJ1-1 | NA | TRBV10-3 | TGTGCCATCAGGGACAGGGAGACGAACACTGAAGCTTTCTTT | CAIRDRETNTEAFF
TRBD2 | TRBJ2-2 | NA | TRBV5-1 | TGCGCCAGCAGTCCGGGACTAGCGGAAAACACCGGGGAGCTGTTTTTT | CASSPGLAENTGELFF